Presented here are 23 T cell receptor beta chains from one specimen sequenced in a study of blood T cell repertoires in COVID-19. Only in-frame clones appear in the TCRdb table, and some are missing; sequencing was by immunoSEQ multiplex PCR. The sample includes approximately 150,000 clones, approximately 83% of them seen just once. The sequenced material came from PBMCs or T cells enriched from blood (not recorded which). Receptors were obtained from a man between 65 and 85 years old who had been exposed to COVID-19.

The V call is TRBV29-1, the J call TRBJ1-1; D not resolved. V dropped 8 bases and J dropped 0 bases, with 10 bases sitting between them. The CDR3 is 12 amino acids. Per the germline V gene, CDR1 is SQVTM and CDR2 is ANQGSEA. CDR3 DNA sequence: TGCAGCTCCCTGGCAGTGAACACTGAAGCTTTCTTT. As protein: CSSLAVNTEAFF. Full variable domain (remainder filled in from reference TRBV29-1 and TRBJ1-1): SAVISQKPSRDICQRGTSLTIQCQVDSQVTMMFWYRQQPGQSLTLIATANQGSEATYESGFVIDKFPISRPNLTFSTLTVSNMSPEDSSIYLCSSLAVNTEAFFGQGTRLTVV.

Note on this clone: One end of the junction does not line up with germline, which may come from a read error. This chain connects TRBV15 to TRBJ2-3; tentative D call: TRBD1 (5 bases). Germline CDR1 LNHNV, CDR2 YYDKDF (reference sequence). There are 17 residues in the CDR3. CDR3 DNA sequence: TGTGCCATCAGCAGAGAGAAACCCGGCAGGGGCACAGATACGCAGTATTTT. Its translation is CAISREKPGRGTDTQYF.

The chain uses TRBV28 and TRBJ2-7; D is unresolved. CDR1 is MDHEN and CDR2 is SYDVKM in the germline V gene. The V end lost 2 bases, the J end lost 6 bases, and 2 bases lay between the germline ends. The CDR3 consists of 10 residues. The CDR3 coding sequence is TGTGCCAGCAGTTTACGCGAGCAGTACTTC. Translation gives CASSLREQYF.

This rearrangement joins TRBV5-1 to TRBJ2-7; 11 nucleotides align to TRBD2. The CDR3 consists of 15 residues. V was pared by 3 bases and J by 3 bases, with 5 bases of the junction left unmatched. CDR1 and CDR2 from the germline V gene are SGHRS and YFSETQ. CDR3 nucleotides: TGCGCCAGCAGCTCGGGCGGGACTAGCGGCTACGAGCAGTACTTC. This codes for CASSSGGTSGYEQYF.

The chain has TRBV5-4 and TRBJ2-5; 9 nucleotides line up with TRBD1. CDR3 length: 13 residues. Germline CDR1 SGHNT, CDR2 YYREEE (reference sequence). The V and J ends lost 4 bases and 5 bases, in that order; junction bases with no gene match: 3. The CDR3 region is CASSVGTGETQYF. DNA of the CDR3: TGTGCCAGCAGCGTGGGGACAGGGGAGACCCAGTACTTC.

For the CDR3, the DNA is TGTGCCAGTAGATCCGATCGGTCGCTCTCTGGAAACACCATATATTTT. Protein product: CASRSDRSLSGNTIYF. The V call is TRBV19, the J call TRBJ1-3; D gene unclear. The CDR3 contains 16 residues. V was cut by 6 bases and J by 0 bases, with 15 bases left in between. Germline V lookup: CDR1 LNHDA, CDR2 SQIVND (reference sequence).

V and J are TRBV7-2 and TRBJ2-5, with 8 bases that match TRBD2. CDR3 length: 19 amino acids. Per germline, CDR1 SGHTA and CDR2 FQGNSA. The J segment lost 4 bases and the V segment lost 0 bases, leaving 16 bases of the junction unmatched. In DNA, the CDR3 is TGTGCCAGCAGCTTAGCGTGGGGCGGGAGGTTACTCTGGGGAGAGACCCAGTACTTC. It yields the protein CASSLAWGGRLLWGETQYF.

V gene TRBV6-2 or TRBV6-3 combines with J gene TRBJ1-2, with D maybe TRBD1 (6 bases). Deletions cut 4 bases from V and 4 bases from J, with 13 bases between. CDR3 size: 14 residues. Per germline, CDR1 MNHEY and CDR2 SVGEGT. CDR3 loop: CASSWAGARYGYTF. The CDR3 DNA is TGTGCCAGCAGTTGGGCAGGGGCCCGCTATGGCTACACCTTC.

By sample share, this clone is medium-sized. This chain uses TRBV5-1 with TRBJ2-7; possible D gene TRBD2, 6 bases. Trimming left V 0 bases short and J 0 bases short, with 13 bases between. CDR1 and CDR2 (germline): SGHRS, YFSETQ. The CDR3 runs to 16 residues. CDR3 protein: CASSLGGGLSSYEQYF. CDR3 DNA sequence: TGCGCCAGCAGCTTGGGTGGGGGGTTAAGCTCCTACGAGCAGTACTTC. The variable domain in full, completed from reference TRBV5-1 and TRBJ2-7, reads KAGVTQTPRYLIKTRGQQVTLSCSPISGHRSVSWYQQTPGQGLQFLFEYFSETQRNKGNFPGRFSGRQFSNSRSEMNVSTLELGDSALYLCASSLGGGLSSYEQYFGPGTRLTVT.

The genes are TRBV28 and TRBJ2-7; tentative D call: TRBD1 (5 bases). V was clipped by 5 bases and J by 1 base, with 6 bases between them. CDR1 and CDR2 (germline): MDHEN, SYDVKM. The CDR3 consists of 12 residues. This CDR3 reads CASSRQSYEQYF. For the CDR3, the DNA is TGTGCCAGCAGTAGACAGTCCTACGAGCAGTACTTC.

The count of this clone is one. V gene TRBV10-1 combines with J gene TRBJ1-1, with a possible D match to TRBD1 (6 bases). The length of the CDR3 is 18 residues. Germline V lookup: CDR1 WNHNN, CDR2 SYGVQD (reference sequence). Trimming pared 0 bases from V and 3 bases from J, leaving 20 bases between. CDR3 in amino acids: CASSESIREGGVHTEAFF. The CDR3 DNA is TGCGCCAGCAGTGAGTCGATAAGGGAAGGGGGAGTCCACACTGAAGCTTTCTTT.

This clone was counted ten times or more. This chain links TRBV6-5 with TRBJ2-7, with D perhaps matching TRBD2 (5 bases). The CDR3 runs to 14 residues. Germline CDR1 is MNHEY and CDR2 is SVGAGI. V lost 6 bases and J 7 bases, leaving 19 bases between the germline ends. DNA for the CDR3: TGTGCCAGCAGGGGTATGGGCTCCACGGGGGAGCAGTACTTC. This gives the protein CASRGMGSTGEQYF.

This chain joins TRBV27 and TRBJ2-2; D possibly corresponds to TRBD1 (6 bases). The CDR3 runs to 15 residues. The germline gives CDR1 MNHEY, CDR2 SMNVEV (reference sequence). V lost 2 bases and J lost 3, with 10 bases in between. CDR3 DNA: TGTGCCAGCAGTTTAAACGCAGGGGACACCGGGGAGCTGTTTTTT. Amino acids: CASSLNAGDTGELFF.

The V and J genes are TRBV11-1 and TRBJ2-5, with D possibly matching TRBD2 (6 bases). The V and J ends lost 5 bases and 2 bases respectively, with 18 bases between them. The germline gives CDR1 SGHAT, CDR2 FQDESV (reference sequence). The CDR3 is made up of 16 amino acids. The CDR3 here is CASSPRRLGGQETQYF. The CDR3 coding sequence is TGTGCCAGCAGCCCGCGAAGGCTGGGGGGACAAGAGACCCAGTACTTC.

This clone was recorded once. This chain uses TRBV28 with TRBJ1-5; TRBD1 matches 8 bases. This CDR3 is 14 amino acids long. Trimming took 7 bases from V and 4 from J; bases not matched to a gene: 6. Germline V CDR1 and CDR2: MDHEN, SYDVKM. CDR3 in amino acids: CASTRTGFNQPQHF. CDR3 DNA sequence: TGTGCCAGCACCCGGACAGGGTTTAATCAGCCCCAGCATTTT.

The J gene is TRBJ2-7, the V gene TRBV5-6; 8 bases line up with TRBD1. Germline V CDR1 and CDR2: SGHDT, YYEEEE. Trimming took 4 bases from V and 3 from J; bases not matched to a gene: 6. This CDR3 has 14 residues. CDR3 DNA sequence: TGTGCCAGCAGCCAAGACAGGGGATACTACGAGCAGTACTTC. It specifies CASSQDRGYYEQYF.

The chain combines TRBV6-2 or TRBV6-3 with TRBJ1-1; 8 bases are a match to TRBD1. Germline V CDR1 and CDR2: MNHEY, SVGEGT. Trimming took 2 bases from V and 5 from J; bases not matched to a gene: 7. The CDR3 consists of 15 residues. As DNA, the CDR3 is TGTGCCAGCAGTTACGGGGGCAGGGGGCCAACTGAAGCTTTCTTT. Protein: CASSYGGRGPTEAFF.

The sample holds a few counts of this clone. This chain links TRBV28 with TRBJ1-5; D possibly corresponds to TRBD1 (6 bases). Germline V gene sequence: CDR1 MDHEN, CDR2 SYDVKM. V was shortened by 6 bases and J by 4 bases, with 16 bases between the two germline ends. The CDR3 runs 15 residues. The CDR3 DNA reads as TGTGCCAGCAGGGCAACCGGACAGCAAAATCAGCCCCAGCATTTT. This sequence encodes CASRATGQQNQPQHF.

This clone came up a few times. The chain joins TRBV24-1 to TRBJ2-7, with D possibly matching TRBD1 (6 bases). Germline V CDR1 and CDR2: KGHDR, SFDVKD. The CDR3 sequence is 12 residues long. V was pared by 6 bases and J by 2 bases, with 7 bases between. DNA for the CDR3: TGTGCCACCAGTTGGGACACCTACGAGCAGTACTTC. Translation: CATSWDTYEQYF.

This clone was detected a few times. The chain carries TRBV27 and TRBJ2-1, with 8 nucleotides matching TRBD2. Germline CDR1 and CDR2: MNHEY and SMNVEV (reference sequence). The CDR3 spans 18 residues. The trim removed 4 bases at V and 9 bases at J, leaving 20 bases unmatched. CDR3 sequence reads: CASSSPNPLGTSKGEQFF. In DNA, the CDR3 is TGTGCCAGCAGTTCACCCAACCCCCTCGGGACTAGTAAGGGTGAGCAGTTCTTC.

This clone appeared many times. This rearrangement joins TRBV19 to TRBJ2-2; D ambiguous. V was clipped by 6 bases and J by 10 bases, with 15 bases between them. Looked up from germline, CDR1 is LNHDA and CDR2 is SQIVND (reference sequence). The CDR3 is 13 amino acids. The CDR3 bases are TGTGCCAGTAGATCCCCACGGTTTTTGGAGCTGTTTTTT. Translating it yields CASRSPRFLELFF.

V gene TRBV13 combines with J gene TRBJ1-2; 8 bases match TRBD1. The ends lost 4 bases at V and 4 bases at J; junction bases unmatched: 5. CDR1 is PRHDT, CDR2 FYEKMQ, per germline (reference sequence). CDR3 length: 14 residues. The chain's CDR3 is CASSSTGESYGYTF. CDR3 DNA sequence: TGTGCCAGCAGCTCGACAGGGGAAAGCTATGGCTACACCTTC.

V is TRBV28 and J is TRBJ2-7, with 9 bases matching TRBD1. CDR1 and CDR2 (germline): MDHEN, SYDVKM. The CDR3 has 14 residues. V lost 5 bases, J lost 6 bases, and 8 bases stayed unmatched. This chain's CDR3 is CASSADETGGEQYF. CDR3 nucleotide sequence: TGTGCCAGCAGTGCCGATGAGACAGGGGGCGAGCAGTACTTC.